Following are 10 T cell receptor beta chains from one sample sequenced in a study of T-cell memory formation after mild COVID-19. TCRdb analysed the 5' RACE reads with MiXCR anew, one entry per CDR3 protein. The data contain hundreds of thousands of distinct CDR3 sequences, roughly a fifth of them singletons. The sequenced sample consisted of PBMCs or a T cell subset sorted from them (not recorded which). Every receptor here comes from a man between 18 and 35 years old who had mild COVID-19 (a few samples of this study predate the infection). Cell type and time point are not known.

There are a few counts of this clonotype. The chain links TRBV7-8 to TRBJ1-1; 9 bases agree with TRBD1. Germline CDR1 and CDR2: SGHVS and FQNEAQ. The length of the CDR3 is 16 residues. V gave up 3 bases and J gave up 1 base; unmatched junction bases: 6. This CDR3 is CASSLTGTGRNTEAFF. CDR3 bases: TGTGCCAGCAGCTTGACCGGGACAGGGCGGAACACTGAAGCTTTCTTT.

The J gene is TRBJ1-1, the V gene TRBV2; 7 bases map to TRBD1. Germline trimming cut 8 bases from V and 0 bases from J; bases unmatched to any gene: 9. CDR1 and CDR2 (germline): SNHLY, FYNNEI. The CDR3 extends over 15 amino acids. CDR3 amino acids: CASWRQGGMNTEAFF. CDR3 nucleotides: TGTGCCAGCTGGAGGCAGGGGGGGATGAACACTGAAGCTTTCTTT.

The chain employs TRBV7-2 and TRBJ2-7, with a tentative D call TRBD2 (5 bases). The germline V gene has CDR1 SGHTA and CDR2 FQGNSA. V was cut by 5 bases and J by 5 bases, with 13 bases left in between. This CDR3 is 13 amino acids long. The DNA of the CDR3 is TGTGCCAGCAGCCAACGGATGGAGGACGAGCAGTACGTC. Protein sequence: CASSQRMEDEQYV.

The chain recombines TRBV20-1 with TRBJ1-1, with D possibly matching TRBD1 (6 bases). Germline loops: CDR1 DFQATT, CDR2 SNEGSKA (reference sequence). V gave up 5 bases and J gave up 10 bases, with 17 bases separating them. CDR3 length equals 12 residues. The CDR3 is CSASHGGAGAFF. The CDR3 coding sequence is TGCAGTGCTTCCCATGGGGGGGCGGGAGCTTTCTTT.

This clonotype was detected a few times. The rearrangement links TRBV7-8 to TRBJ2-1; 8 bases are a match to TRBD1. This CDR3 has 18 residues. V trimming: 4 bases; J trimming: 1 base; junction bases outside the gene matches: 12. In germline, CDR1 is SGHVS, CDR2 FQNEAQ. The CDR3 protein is CASSWTAGTGRSYNEQFF. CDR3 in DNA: TGTGCCAGCAGCTGGACGGCAGGGACAGGCAGATCCTACAATGAGCAGTTCTTC.

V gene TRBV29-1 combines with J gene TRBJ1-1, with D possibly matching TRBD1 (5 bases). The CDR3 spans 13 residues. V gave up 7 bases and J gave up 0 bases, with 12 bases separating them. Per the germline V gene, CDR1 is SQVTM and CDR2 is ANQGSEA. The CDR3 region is CSAQGSMNTEAFF. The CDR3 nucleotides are TGCAGCGCCCAGGGATCCATGAACACTGAAGCTTTCTTT.

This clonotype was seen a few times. The CDR3 is CASSLESGVGDTQYF. CDR3 nucleotide sequence: TGCGCCAGCAGCTTGGAGTCGGGGGTTGGAGATACGCAGTATTTT. The chain combines TRBV5-1 with TRBJ2-3; a possible D gene is TRBD2 (6 bases). The CDR3 spans 15 residues. With 0 bases removed from V and 5 bases from J, the gap between germline ends came to 13 bases. The germline V gene encodes CDR1 SGHRS and CDR2 YFSETQ.

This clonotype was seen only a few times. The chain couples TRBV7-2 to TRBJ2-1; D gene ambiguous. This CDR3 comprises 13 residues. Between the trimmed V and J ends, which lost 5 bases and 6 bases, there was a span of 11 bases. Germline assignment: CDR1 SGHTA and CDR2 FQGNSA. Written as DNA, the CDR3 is TGTGCCAGCAGCCCGACGACCCCCAATGAGCAGTTCTTC. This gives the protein CASSPTTPNEQFF.

CDR3 loop: CSASSRLSYEQYV. The CDR3 region has the DNA TGCAGTGCTAGTAGCAGATTATCCTACGAGCAGTACGTC. This chain connects TRBV20-1 to TRBJ2-7; D gene unclear. The V and J ends lost 3 bases and 1 base respectively, with 10 bases between them. The CDR3 sequence is 13 residues long. Germline lookup yields CDR1 DFQATT and CDR2 SNEGSKA (reference sequence).

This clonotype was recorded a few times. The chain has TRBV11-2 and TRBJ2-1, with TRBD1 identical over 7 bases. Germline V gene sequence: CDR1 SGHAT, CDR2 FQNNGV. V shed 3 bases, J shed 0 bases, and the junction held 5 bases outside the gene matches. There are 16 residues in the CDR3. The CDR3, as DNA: TGTGCCAGCAGCTTTTACAGGGGTAGCTCCTACAATGAGCAGTTCTTC. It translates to CASSFYRGSSYNEQFF. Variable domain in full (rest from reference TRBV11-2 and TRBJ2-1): EAGVAQSPRYKIIEKRQSVAFWCNPISGHATLYWYQQILGQGPKLLIQFQNNGVVDDSQLPKDRFSAERLKGVDSTLKIQPAKLEDSAVYLCASSFYRGSSYNEQFFGPGTRLTVL.